This is a list of T cell receptor beta chains from one sample in a study of T cell repertoires in cytomegalovirus infection. TCRdb processed the reads anew with MiXCR; each CDR3 protein has one entry. The repertoire holds under 350,000 distinct CDR3 sequences, roughly 9.3% seen once, with approximately 2.4% in the top ten. The sequenced sample consisted of PBMCs. The source is a human donor in good health (CMV status not recorded). Some clones in this sample may be carry-over from other donors' samples. Each CDR3 is given with its conserved first and last residue. The D gene is left open where the match is weak. A clone size is listed for some rows: how often the clone was seen (once, few, many), or a class if it is expanded.

D gene | clone size | J gene | V gene | CDR3 DNA | CDR3 protein
TRBD1 | many | TRBJ1-3 | TRBV20-1 | TGCAGTGCCGGGACAGGGGGAAACACCATATATTTT | CSAGTGGNTIYF
. | many | TRBJ2-5 | TRBV20-1 | TGCAGTGCTAGAGAGTGGGCAGACCAAGAGACCCAGTACTTC | CSAREWADQETQYF
. | few | TRBJ2-1 | TRBV15 | TGTGCCACCAGCAGAGAAGGGGGGAGGGGAAGCAATGAGCAGTTCTTC | CATSREGGRGSNEQFF
. | many | TRBJ2-7 | TRBV7-2 | TGTGCCAGCAGTTCGGCCGGGAAGGAAGGTTTCGAGCAGTACTTC | CASSSAGKEGFEQYF
. | many | TRBJ2-1 | TRBV7-9 | TGTGCCAGCAGCTTTGGCCCCCCCAATGAGCAGTTCTTC | CASSFGPPNEQFF
. | . | TRBJ1-2 | TRBV28 | TGTGCCAGCAGAAACTACACAAAATTCTATGGCTACACCTTC | CASRNYTKFYGYTF
. | . | TRBJ1-3 | TRBV9 | TGTGCCAGCAGCGTGGATCCCAGGGCTGGAAACACCATATATTTT | CASSVDPRAGNTIYF
TRBD1 | many | TRBJ1-2 | TRBV7-9 | TGTGCCAGCAGCCGGGGGACAGGACAATATGGCTACACCTTC | CASSRGTGQYGYTF
. | . | TRBJ2-2 | TRBV5-1 | TGCGCCAGCAGCTTGGGAAGGCATGCGAACACCGGGGAGCTGTTTTTT | CASSLGRHANTGELFF
. | many | TRBJ2-1 | TRBV28 | TGTGCCAGCAGGGTGGGGAAGGGGCAGTTCTTC | CASRVGKGQFF
. | many | TRBJ1-2 | TRBV20-1 | TGCAGTGCTAGAGACGAAAGGGATTATGGCTACACCTTC | CSARDERDYGYTF
TRBD1 | many | TRBJ1-2 | TRBV7-3 | TGTGCCAGCAGCACGGACAGGGGGTTCGGCTACACCTTC | CASSTDRGFGYTF
TRBD2 | many | TRBJ2-2 | TRBV5-6 | TGTGCCAGCAGCTTGGAAGCGGGGGGGCCCACCGGGGAGCTGTTTTTT | CASSLEAGGPTGELFF
TRBD1 | few | TRBJ1-6 | TRBV6-2/TRBV6-3 | TGTGCCAGCAAAATTCGTCGGGACAGCTATTCACCCCTCCACTTT | CASKIRRDSYSPLHF
TRBD1 | many | TRBJ2-6 | TRBV6-6 | TGTGCCAGCCACAGGGGAGCGGCTGGGGCCAACGTCCTGACTTTC | CASHRGAAGANVLTF
. | many | TRBJ2-3 | TRBV5-8 | TGTGCCAGCAGCCCCCCCCCTCGCACAGATACGCAGTATTTT | CASSPPPRTDTQYF
. | many | TRBJ1-4 | TRBV5-1 | TGCGCCAGCAGCTTTGATCCAGGGAGAGAAAAACTGTTTTTT | CASSFDPGREKLFF
. | many | TRBJ2-4 | TRBV7-8 | TGTGCCAGCAGCCTCGTGGTTGGGGGGCACATTCAGTACTTC | CASSLVVGGHIQYF
. | many | TRBJ2-2 | TRBV18 | TGTGCCAGCTCACAGGACCGGCCCACCGGGGAGCTGTTTTTT | CASSQDRPTGELFF
. | . | TRBJ2-1 | TRBV6-2/TRBV6-3 | TGTGCCAGCAGTTGGGGTAGGAATGAGCAGTTCTTC | CASSWGRNEQFF